This T cell receptor (beta chain) is drawn from a study of blood T cell repertoires in COVID-19. Looking at the study overall: Material from acute and convalescent COVID-19 was sourced from the United States, Italy and Spain.

Clones were sequenced by immunoSEQ multiplex PCR, and TCRdb holds only the in-frame ones, with some missing. The repertoire holds around 210,000 clones, with around nine tenths as singletons. The V end was cut by 4 bases, the J end by 1 base, with 8 bases between. The germline V gene has CDR1 MGHRA and CDR2 YSYEKL. This CDR3 is 14 amino acids long. V and J are TRBV4-1 and TRBJ2-1; D not resolved. Sequencing was done on a sample of peripheral blood. The sequence came from a man between 45 and 60 years old with COVID-19, enrolled during active disease. In DNA, the CDR3 is TGCGCCAGCAGCCCCGCGTCTTCCTACAATGAGCAGTTCTTC. This translates into CASSPASSYNEQFF.